The rows below give T cell receptor beta chains drawn from one sample of a study of blood T cell repertoires in COVID-19. The protocol was immunoSEQ multiplex PCR, while the TCRdb copy is restricted to in-frame clones and leaves out a portion. The profile shows 65,000 to 90,000 clones, about 83% of them singletons. Sequencing used peripheral blood. These receptors came from a man in his fifties or sixties with active COVID-19. CDR3s include the opening cysteine and the closing phenylalanine or tryptophan. D genes are given only for firm matches. Clone size is shown for a subset of rows, as once, few, many or a class of expanded clone.

V	size	J	D	CDR3	DNA
TRBV28	-	TRBJ1-2	-	CASSSGSAYGYTF	TGTGCCAGCAGTTCCGGGTCAGCCTATGGCTACACCTTC
TRBV30	-	TRBJ2-3	TRBD2	CAWSFGLAGNTDTQYF	TGTGCCTGGAGTTTTGGACTAGCGGGGAACACAGATACGCAGTATTTT
TRBV19	-	TRBJ1-1	-	CASSPRESQAEAFF	TGTGCCAGTAGTCCCCGGGAGTCACAGGCTGAAGCTTTCTTT
TRBV7-9	-	TRBJ1-5	TRBD1	CASSGGQANQPQHF	TGTGCCAGCAGCGGGGGACAGGCAAATCAGCCCCAGCATTTT
TRBV5-1	-	TRBJ2-7	TRBD1	CASSVRQGPYEQYF	TGCGCCAGCAGCGTACGACAGGGTCCCTACGAGCAGTACTTC
TRBV2	-	TRBJ1-2	TRBD1	CASSPLDRGKGYTF	TGTGCCAGCAGTCCTCTGGACAGGGGCAAGGGCTACACCTTC
TRBV7-9	-	TRBJ1-5	-	CASSPVEGPGPQHF	TGTGCCAGCAGCCCCGTGGAGGGGCCCGGGCCCCAGCATTTT
TRBV18	-	TRBJ2-2	TRBD1	CASSLPGGYTGELFF	TGTGCCAGCTCACTGCCAGGGGGCTACACCGGGGAGCTGTTTTTT
TRBV7-3	-	TRBJ1-1	-	CASSPYLNTEAFF	TGTGCCAGCAGCCCCTACCTAAACACTGAAGCTTTCTTT
TRBV29-1	-	TRBJ2-4	-	CSVEAGAKNIQYF	TGCAGCGTTGAAGCGGGGGCCAAAAACATTCAGTACTTC
TRBV27	-	TRBJ2-7	TRBD2	CASSVIAGTPYEQYF	TGTGCCAGCAGTGTCATAGCGGGGACCCCCTACGAGCAGTACTTC
TRBV7-3	medium-sized	TRBJ1-2	-	CASSLTAGYGYTF	TGTGCCAGCAGCTTAACAGCAGGCTATGGCTACACCTTC
TRBV28	-	TRBJ1-6	-	CASSFPTIANRARYNSPLHF	TGTGCCAGCAGTTTCCCCACAATCGCCAACAGGGCCCGATATAATTCACCCCTCCACTTT
TRBV29-1	-	TRBJ1-1	-	CSGGEIDSEAFF	TGCAGCGGGGGAGAGATAGACAGTGAAGCTTTCTTT
TRBV5-1	-	TRBJ2-7	TRBD2	CASSLAGGTIYEQYF	TGCGCCAGCAGCTTGGCGGGGGGTACCATCTACGAGCAGTACTTC